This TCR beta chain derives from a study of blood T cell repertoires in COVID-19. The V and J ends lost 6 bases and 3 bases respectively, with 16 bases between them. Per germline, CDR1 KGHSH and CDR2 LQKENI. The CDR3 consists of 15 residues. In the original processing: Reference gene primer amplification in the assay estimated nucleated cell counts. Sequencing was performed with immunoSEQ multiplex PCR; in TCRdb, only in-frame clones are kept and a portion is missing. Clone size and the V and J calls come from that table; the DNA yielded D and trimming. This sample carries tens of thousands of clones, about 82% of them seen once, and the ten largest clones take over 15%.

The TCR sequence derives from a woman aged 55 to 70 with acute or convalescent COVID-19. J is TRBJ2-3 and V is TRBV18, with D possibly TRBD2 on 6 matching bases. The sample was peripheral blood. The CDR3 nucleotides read TGTGCCAGCTCCTCGGTCGGGGGTGGAACAGATACGCAGTATTTT. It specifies CASSSVGGGTDTQYF.